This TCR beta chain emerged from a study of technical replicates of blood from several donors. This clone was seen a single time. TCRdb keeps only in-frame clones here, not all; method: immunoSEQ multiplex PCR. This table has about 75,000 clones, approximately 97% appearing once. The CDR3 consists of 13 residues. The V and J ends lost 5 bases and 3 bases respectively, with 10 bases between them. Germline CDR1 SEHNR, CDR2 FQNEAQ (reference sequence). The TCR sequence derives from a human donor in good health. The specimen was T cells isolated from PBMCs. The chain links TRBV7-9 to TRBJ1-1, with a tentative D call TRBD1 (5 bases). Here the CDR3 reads CASSGRAHTEAFF. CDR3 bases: TGTGCCAGCAGCGGCAGGGCCCACACTGAAGCTTTCTTT.